This T cell receptor beta chain comes out of a study of CD8+ T cells in alopecia areata. Treatment noted: oral pan-JAK inhibitor, 5-10 mg twice daily. RNA was isolated and reverse transcribed to cDNA, the sequencing template. Measured with immunoSEQ multiplex PCR; TCRdb has only the in-frame clones, and not every one. The data show 120,000 to 150,000 clones, roughly four fifths seen once. The sample in question was CD8+ T cells sorted from blood, obtained at week 4, from a patient treated with tofacitinib. This clonotype was obtained from a human donor with alopecia areata.

The DNA of the CDR3 is TGTGCCATCAGTGAGTCAGGTAGTCTAGCGGGCTACGAGCAGTACTTC. Translation gives CAISESGSLAGYEQYF. The chain employs TRBV10-3 and TRBJ2-5; 8 bases are shared with TRBD2. The end of the DNA is better explained by TRBJ2-7, so the J call may be wrong. CDR3 length equals 16 residues. Germline values: CDR1 ENHRY, CDR2 SYGVKD.